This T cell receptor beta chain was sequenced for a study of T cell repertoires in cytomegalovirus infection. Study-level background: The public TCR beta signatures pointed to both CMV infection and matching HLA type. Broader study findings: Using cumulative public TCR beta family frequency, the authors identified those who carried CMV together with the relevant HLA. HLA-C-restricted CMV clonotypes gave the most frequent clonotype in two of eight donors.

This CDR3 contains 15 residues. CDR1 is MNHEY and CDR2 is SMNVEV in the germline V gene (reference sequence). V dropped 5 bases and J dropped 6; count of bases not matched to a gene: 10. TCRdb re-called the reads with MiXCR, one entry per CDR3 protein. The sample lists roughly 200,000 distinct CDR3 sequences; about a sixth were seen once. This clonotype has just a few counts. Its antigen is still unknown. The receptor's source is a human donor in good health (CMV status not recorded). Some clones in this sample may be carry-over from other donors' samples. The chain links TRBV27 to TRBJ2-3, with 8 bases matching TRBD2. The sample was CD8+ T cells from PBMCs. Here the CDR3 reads CASSNPAGVGDTQYF. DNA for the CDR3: TGTGCCAGCAGTAATCCAGCGGGGGTGGGGGATACGCAGTATTTT.